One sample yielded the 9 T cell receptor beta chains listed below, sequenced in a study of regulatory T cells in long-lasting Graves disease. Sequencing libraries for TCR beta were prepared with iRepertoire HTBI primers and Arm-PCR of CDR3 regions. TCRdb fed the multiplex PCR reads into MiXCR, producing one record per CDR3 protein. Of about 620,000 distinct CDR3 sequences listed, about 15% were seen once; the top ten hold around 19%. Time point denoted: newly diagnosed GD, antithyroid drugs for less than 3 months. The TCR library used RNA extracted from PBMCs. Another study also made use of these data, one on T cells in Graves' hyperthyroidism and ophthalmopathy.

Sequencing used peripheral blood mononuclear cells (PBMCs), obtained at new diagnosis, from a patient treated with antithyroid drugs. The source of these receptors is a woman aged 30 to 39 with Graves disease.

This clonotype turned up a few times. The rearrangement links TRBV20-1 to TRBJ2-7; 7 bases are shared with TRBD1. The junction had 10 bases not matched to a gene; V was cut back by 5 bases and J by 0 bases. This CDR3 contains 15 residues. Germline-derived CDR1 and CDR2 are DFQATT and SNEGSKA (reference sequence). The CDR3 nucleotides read TGCAGTGCTTCCAACAGGGGTAAAAACTCCTACGAGCAGTACTTC. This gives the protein CSASNRGKNSYEQYF.

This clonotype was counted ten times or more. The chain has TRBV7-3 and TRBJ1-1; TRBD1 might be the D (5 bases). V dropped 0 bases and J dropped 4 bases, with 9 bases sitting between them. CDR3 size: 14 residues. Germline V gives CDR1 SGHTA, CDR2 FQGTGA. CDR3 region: CASSLTRQSTEAFF. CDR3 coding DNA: TGTGCCAGCAGCTTAACCCGACAGAGCACTGAAGCTTTCTTT. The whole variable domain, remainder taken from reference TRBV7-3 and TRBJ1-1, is GAGVSQTPSNKVTEKGKYVELRCDPISGHTALYWYRQSLGQGPEFLIYFQGTGAADDSGLPNDRFFAVRPEGSVSTLKIQRTERGDSAVYLCASSLTRQSTEAFFGQGTRLTVV.

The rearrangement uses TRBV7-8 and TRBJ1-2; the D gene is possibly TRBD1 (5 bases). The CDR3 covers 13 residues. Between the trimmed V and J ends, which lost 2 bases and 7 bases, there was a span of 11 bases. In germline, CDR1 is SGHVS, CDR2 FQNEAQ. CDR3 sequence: CASSLLPGTGYTF. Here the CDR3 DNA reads TGTGCCAGCAGCTTACTCCCCGGGACTGGCTACACCTTC.

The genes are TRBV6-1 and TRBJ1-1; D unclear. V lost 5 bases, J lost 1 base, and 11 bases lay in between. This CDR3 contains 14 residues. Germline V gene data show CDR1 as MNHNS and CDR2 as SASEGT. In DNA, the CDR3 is TGTGCCAGCAGTCGAGGCGTCCAGAACACTGAAGCTTTCTTT. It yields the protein CASSRGVQNTEAFF.

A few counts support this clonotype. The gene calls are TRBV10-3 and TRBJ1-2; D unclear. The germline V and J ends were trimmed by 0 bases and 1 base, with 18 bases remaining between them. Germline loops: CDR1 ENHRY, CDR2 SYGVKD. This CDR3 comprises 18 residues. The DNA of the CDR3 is TGTGCCATCAGTGAGTCGCGAATCGTGGGTCTCAGTAACTATGGCTACACCTTC. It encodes CAISESRIVGLSNYGYTF.

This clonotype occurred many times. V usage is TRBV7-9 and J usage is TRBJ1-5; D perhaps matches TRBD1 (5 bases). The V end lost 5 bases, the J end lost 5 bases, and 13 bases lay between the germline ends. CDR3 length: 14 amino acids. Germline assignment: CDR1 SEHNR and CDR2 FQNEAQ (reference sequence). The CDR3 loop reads CASSRDSDHQPQHF. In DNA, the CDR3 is TGTGCCAGCAGCCGCGACAGTGATCATCAGCCCCAGCATTTT.

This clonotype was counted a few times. CDR3 bases: TGTGCCAGCAGTTTAATCGGTTTCCGTGGCTACACCTTC. It is translated as CASSLIGFRGYTF. The chain recombines TRBV27 with TRBJ1-2; no reliable D call. Trimming stripped 2 bases from V and 7 bases from J, with 11 bases between. Germline CDR1 is MNHEY and CDR2 is SMNVEV (reference sequence). The CDR3 loop spans 13 amino acids.

For the CDR3, the DNA is TGTGCCAGCAGCTTTTCACTTGGCGGGTTCTCCTACAATGAGCAGTTCTTC. Translated: CASSFSLGGFSYNEQFF. The gene calls are TRBV7-9 and TRBJ2-1; D might be TRBD2 (5 bases). The CDR3 covers 17 residues. Germline values: CDR1 SEHNR, CDR2 FQNEAQ (reference sequence). Trimming removed 3 bases at V and 0 bases at J, with 15 bases between.

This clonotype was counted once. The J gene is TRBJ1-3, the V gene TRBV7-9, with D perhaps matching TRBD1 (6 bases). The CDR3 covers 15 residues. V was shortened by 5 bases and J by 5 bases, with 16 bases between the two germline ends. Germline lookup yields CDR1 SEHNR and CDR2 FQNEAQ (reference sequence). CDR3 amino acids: CASSLAGAGRNTIYF. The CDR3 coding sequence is TGTGCCAGCAGCCTGGCGGGGGCGGGCCGAAACACCATATATTTT. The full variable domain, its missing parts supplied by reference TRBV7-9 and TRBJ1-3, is DTGVSQNPRHKITKRGQNVTFRCDPISEHNRLYWYRQTLGQGPEFLTYFQNEAQLEKSRLLSDRFSAERPKGSFSTLEIQRTEQGDSAMYLCASSLAGAGRNTIYFGEGSWLTVV.